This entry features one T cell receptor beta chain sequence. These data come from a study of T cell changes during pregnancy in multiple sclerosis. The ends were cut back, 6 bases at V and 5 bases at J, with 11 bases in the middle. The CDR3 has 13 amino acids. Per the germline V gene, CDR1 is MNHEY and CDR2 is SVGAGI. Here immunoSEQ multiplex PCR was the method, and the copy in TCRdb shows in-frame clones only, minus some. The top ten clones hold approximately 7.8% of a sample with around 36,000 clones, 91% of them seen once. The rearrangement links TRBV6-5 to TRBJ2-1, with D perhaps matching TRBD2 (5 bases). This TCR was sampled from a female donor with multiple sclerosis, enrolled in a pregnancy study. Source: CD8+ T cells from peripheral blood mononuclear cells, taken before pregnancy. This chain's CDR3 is CASSFGVDNEQFF. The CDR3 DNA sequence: TGTGCCAGCAGCTTCGGGGTGGACAATGAGCAGTTCTTC.